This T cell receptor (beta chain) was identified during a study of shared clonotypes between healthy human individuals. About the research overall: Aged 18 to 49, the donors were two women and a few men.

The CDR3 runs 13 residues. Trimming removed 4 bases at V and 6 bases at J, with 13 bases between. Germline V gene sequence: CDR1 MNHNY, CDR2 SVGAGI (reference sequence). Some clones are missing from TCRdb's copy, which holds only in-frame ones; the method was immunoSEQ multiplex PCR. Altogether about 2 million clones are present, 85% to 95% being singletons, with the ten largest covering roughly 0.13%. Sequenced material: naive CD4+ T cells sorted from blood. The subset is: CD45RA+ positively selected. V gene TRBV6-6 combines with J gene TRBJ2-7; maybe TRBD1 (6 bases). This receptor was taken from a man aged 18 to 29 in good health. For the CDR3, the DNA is TGTGCCAGCAGTTTGGGGGCCCGGGTCGAGCAGTACTTC. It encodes CASSLGARVEQYF.